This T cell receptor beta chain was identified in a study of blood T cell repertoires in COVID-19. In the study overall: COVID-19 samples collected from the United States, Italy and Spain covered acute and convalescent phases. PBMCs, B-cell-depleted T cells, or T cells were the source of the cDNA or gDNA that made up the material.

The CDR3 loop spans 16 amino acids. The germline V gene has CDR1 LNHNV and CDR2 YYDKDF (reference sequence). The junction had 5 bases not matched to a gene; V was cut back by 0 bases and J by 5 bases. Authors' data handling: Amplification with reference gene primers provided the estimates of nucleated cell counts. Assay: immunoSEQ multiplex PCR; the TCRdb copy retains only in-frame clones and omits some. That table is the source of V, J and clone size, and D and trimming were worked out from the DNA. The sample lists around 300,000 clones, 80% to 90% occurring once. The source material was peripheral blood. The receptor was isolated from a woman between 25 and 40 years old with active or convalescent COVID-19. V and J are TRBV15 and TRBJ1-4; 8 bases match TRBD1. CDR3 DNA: TGTGCCACCAGCAGAGACCCCGGGACAGGAAATGAAAAACTGTTTTTT. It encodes CATSRDPGTGNEKLFF.